The rows below give T cell receptor beta chains drawn from one sample of a study of spatial heterogeneity in lung cancer. TCRdb reprocessed the 5' RACE reads via MiXCR and lists one record per CDR3 protein. This table has fewer than 150,000 distinct CDR3 sequences, under 14% appearing once. Sequenced here: PBMCs, sampled at follow-up. These receptors all come from a female donor with early-stage non-small cell lung cancer. Both conserved end residues are trimmed from each CDR3. Each record gives: V gene, J gene, CDR3 protein.

TRBV18	TRBJ1-2	ASSPTGQGGYGYT
TRBV7-9	TRBJ1-1	ASSLGANTEAF
TRBV28	TRBJ2-4	ASRDSSAKNIQY
TRBV11-2	TRBJ2-1	ASSESGRLYNEQF
TRBV19	TRBJ2-3	ASSIQDTDTQY
TRBV5-1	TRBJ2-7	ASSILTGFRYEQY
TRBV7-9	TRBJ2-2	ASSSGLAGVMAGELF
TRBV24-1	TRBJ2-5	ATSDVMQTQY
TRBV5-1	TRBJ2-5	ASSYLAGSQETQY
TRBV27	TRBJ1-2	ASSFRDSRNGYT
TRBV28	TRBJ2-5	ASMHFTGATETQY
TRBV28	TRBJ2-1	ASSLGGRLDNEQF
TRBV12-3/TRBV12-4	TRBJ2-3	ASSLLAGEGYTQY
TRBV6-2/TRBV6-3	TRBJ2-1	ASSYSYNEQF
TRBV11-1	TRBJ2-3	ASSFSGDTQY
TRBV5-1	TRBJ2-3	ASSLATTTSTDTQY
TRBV9	TRBJ2-3	ASSVATGGPATDTQY
TRBV24-1	TRBJ2-2	ATSAWTGDTGELF
TRBV3-1	TRBJ2-2	ASSRGTNTGELF
TRBV28	TRBJ1-2	ASSLGTGGRFYGYT
TRBV3-1	TRBJ2-7	ASSRTTGGHRYEQY
TRBV12-3/TRBV12-4	TRBJ1-1	ASSFGGGGTEAF
TRBV28	TRBJ1-2	ASIRQGFYGYT
TRBV20-1	TRBJ2-1	SASTGESVNEQF
TRBV10-1	TRBJ2-1	ASSESAGGNYNEQF
TRBV24-1	TRBJ2-3	ATSVGGADTQY
TRBV2	TRBJ2-3	ASRAGDTQY
TRBV24-1	TRBJ1-5	ATSPGTGGWSNQPQH
TRBV29-1	TRBJ1-1	SVGNTEAF
TRBV7-9	TRBJ1-1	ASSYTMNTEAF
TRBV27	TRBJ2-1	ASSLESSYNEQF
TRBV12-3/TRBV12-4	TRBJ2-3	ASSQGLASDTQY
TRBV4-2	TRBJ2-4	ASSQGRSGVAKNIQY
TRBV28	TRBJ2-5	ASSAPAQETQY
TRBV19	TRBJ1-2	ASKTGFRGYT
TRBV29-1	TRBJ2-7	SARPQGPRERQY
TRBV18	TRBJ1-5	ASSPGHHSNQPQH
TRBV2	TRBJ2-5	ASSEQQETQY
TRBV6-5	TRBJ1-1	ASRFRTGTEAF
TRBV7-9	TRBJ2-1	ASSARGLLGVYNEQF
TRBV29-1	TRBJ1-1	SGYLTEAF
TRBV7-8	TRBJ2-1	ASSFGRELRNEQF
TRBV27	TRBJ1-1	ASSRSRARGVNTEAF
TRBV19	TRBJ2-1	ASNPSGRANEQF
TRBV20-1	TRBJ1-2	SARDSGRATYGYT
TRBV2	TRBJ2-2	ASSEGPTHTGELF
TRBV18	TRBJ1-2	ASSPTGAVDGYT
TRBV19	TRBJ1-2	ASSIQGDGYT
TRBV27	TRBJ1-5	ASSLRTGNQPQH
TRBV28	TRBJ2-1	ASSNPSAYNEQF
TRBV27	TRBJ1-6	ASSLWRLGSPLH